A selection of T cell receptor beta chains follows, all from one sample in a study of human thymus T cells. Libraries were prepared by immunoSEQ multiplex PCR; TCRdb keeps only in-frame clonotypes and omits some of them. Among roughly 86,000 clones listed, nearly 98% were seen once. Sequencing was carried out using thymus tissue. The receptors shown here come from a boy under three years old with a congenital heart defect but otherwise immunologically healthy. Each CDR3 is given with its conserved first and last residue. Each record gives: D gene, J gene, CDR3 length, V gene, clone size, CDR3 protein, CDR3 DNA. The D gene is left open where the match is weak. Not every row has a clone size; where given, it reads once, few, many or a size class.

>TRBD2|TRBJ2-3|18|TRBV11-2|.
CASSLVPLTSGGTDTQYF
TGTGCCAGCAGCTTAGTCCCACTAACTAGCGGGGGCACAGATACGCAGTATTTT
>.|TRBJ2-3|14|TRBV10-2|.
CASSGGRTTDTQYF
TGCGCCAGCAGTGGAGGACGGACCACAGATACGCAGTATTTT
>TRBD1|TRBJ1-1|16|TRBV5-4|once
CASSSLVSGTGNEAFF
TGTGCCAGCAGCTCGCTGGTTAGCGGGACAGGGAATGAAGCTTTCTTT
>.|TRBJ1-2|13|TRBV14|.
CASSQGYRRGYTF
TGTGCCAGCAGCCAAGGATACAGGAGAGGCTACACCTTC
>.|TRBJ2-1|16|TRBV19|.
CASSPSWGGRNNEQFF
TGTGCCAGTAGTCCGTCGTGGGGGGGGCGGAACAATGAGCAGTTCTTC
>.|TRBJ2-7|14|TRBV6-6|.
CASSLTDRTYEQYF
TGTGCCAGCAGTTTGACCGACAGAACCTACGAGCAGTACTTC
>.|TRBJ1-2|15|TRBV5-6|.
CASSFIREVATGYTF
TGTGCCAGCAGCTTCATTAGGGAAGTGGCGACTGGCTACACCTTC
>.|TRBJ1-2|15|TRBV28|.
CASILSLSGNYGYTF
TGTGCCAGCATCCTAAGTCTGTCAGGGAACTATGGCTACACCTTC
>.|TRBJ2-1|16|TRBV28|.
CASSFRSISSYNEQFF
TGTGCCAGCAGTTTTAGAAGTATAAGCTCCTACAATGAGCAGTTCTTC
>TRBD1|TRBJ1-6|15|TRBV27|few
CASSSPDRAEEPLHF
TGTGCCAGCAGTTCCCCTGACAGGGCGGAGGAACCCCTCCACTTT
>.|TRBJ2-2|16|TRBV28|.
CASSFTGTTNTGELFF
TGTGCCAGCAGTTTTACCGGGACAACGAACACCGGGGAGCTGTTTTTT
>TRBD1|TRBJ1-5|16|TRBV4-2|.
CASSHGTGSSNQPQHF
TGTGCCAGCAGCCACGGGACAGGGAGTAGCAATCAGCCCCAGCATTTT
>.|TRBJ2-1|14|TRBV7-9|.
CASSPDRFNNEQFF
TGTGCCAGCAGCCCTGACAGGTTCAACAATGAGCAGTTCTTC
>.|TRBJ2-1|11|TRBV5-1|.
CASSLHNEQFF
TGCGCCAGCAGCTTGCACAATGAGCAGTTCTTC
>.|TRBJ2-5|11|TRBV5-1|.
CASSVGGAQYF
TGCGCCAGCAGCGTCGGAGGGGCCCAGTACTTC
>TRBD1|TRBJ2-7|16|TRBV7-2|.
CASSLAGTGGTYEQYF
TGTGCCAGCAGCTTAGCCGGGACAGGGGGGACCTACGAGCAGTACTTC
>.|TRBJ2-7|11|TRBV27|.
CASSTPYEQYF
TGTGCCAGCAGTACCCCCTACGAGCAGTACTTC
>.|TRBJ2-3|15|TRBV7-4|.
CASSPGRGLTDTQYF
TGTGCCAGCAGCCCGGGGCGGGGGCTCACAGATACGCAGTATTTT
>.|TRBJ2-5|15|TRBV11-2|once
CASRSGLGQDVTQYF
TGTGCCAGCAGGTCCGGGCTAGGACAAGACGTGACCCAGTACTTC
>TRBD1|TRBJ2-7|16|TRBV6-6|.
CASRQQPGQGDYEQYF
TGTGCCAGCAGGCAGCAACCGGGACAGGGGGACTACGAGCAGTACTTC
>.|TRBJ1-2|14|TRBV19|.
CASSIMEGTDGYTF
TGTGCCAGTAGTATTATGGAGGGAACTGATGGCTACACCTTC
>TRBD1|TRBJ2-7|15|TRBV27|.
CASRPGQIPSYEQYF
TGTGCCAGCAGGCCGGGACAGATACCATCCTACGAGCAGTACTTC
>.|TRBJ2-2|14|TRBV10-1|.
CASSENSNTGELFF
TGCGCCAGCAGTGAAAACTCGAACACCGGGGAGCTGTTTTTT
>TRBD1|TRBJ1-5|15|TRBV19|.
CASSLRDRGFQPQHF
TGTGCCAGTAGTCTCCGGGACAGGGGGTTTCAGCCCCAGCATTTT
>.|TRBJ1-2|11|TRBV23-1|.
CASSPAGGGAF
TGCGCCAGCAGTCCCGCGGGGGGCGGCGCCTTC
>TRBD2|TRBJ2-3|16|TRBV14|.
CASSQRSSGGKDTQYF
TGTGCCAGCAGCCAACGCTCTAGCGGGGGAAAGGATACGCAGTATTTT
>TRBD1|TRBJ2-3|19|TRBV27|.
CASSLRPSNSGTGVDTQYF
TGTGCCAGCAGTTTACGGCCATCGAACTCCGGGACAGGAGTAGATACGCAGTATTTT
>TRBD1|TRBJ1-5|15|TRBV7-9|once
CASSSTGVSNQPQHF
TGTGCCAGCAGCTCGACAGGGGTGAGCAATCAGCCCCAGCATTTT
>.|TRBJ2-7|13|TRBV10-3|.
CAISECTGYEQYF
TGTGCCATCAGTGAGTGTACAGGATACGAGCAGTACTTC
>.|TRBJ1-6|18|TRBV2|.
CASSEGGGPSSYNSPLHF
TGTGCCAGCAGTGAAGGCGGGGGGCCGAGCTCCTATAATTCACCCCTCCACTTT
>.|TRBJ1-2|12|TRBV19|.
CASETGGNGYTF
TGTGCCAGCGAGACGGGTGGGAATGGCTACACCTTC
>.|TRBJ1-1|16|TRBV28|.
CASIGNRVEMNTEAFF
TGTGCCAGCATTGGAAACAGGGTCGAGATGAACACTGAAGCTTTCTTT
>TRBD1|TRBJ1-4|12|TRBV2|.
CASAGGDEKLFF
TGTGCCAGCGCAGGGGGTGATGAAAAACTGTTTTTT
>.|TRBJ1-3|17|TRBV28|once
CASSLPGHGEYGNTIYF
TGTGCCAGCAGTTTGCCGGGACACGGGGAGTATGGAAACACCATATATTTT
>.|TRBJ2-6|18|TRBV7-8|.
CASSLEQGALSGANVLTF
TGTGCCAGCAGCTTAGAGCAAGGCGCTCTCTCTGGGGCCAACGTCCTGACTTTC
>.|TRBJ1-5|17|TRBV28|.
CASSWTGPPTANQPQHF
TGTGCCAGCAGCTGGACTGGGCCCCCCACTGCCAATCAGCCCCAGCATTTT
>TRBD1|TRBJ1-1|16|TRBV27|.
CASSPTSRQGGTEAFF
TGTGCCAGCAGTCCTACCTCCCGACAGGGAGGCACTGAAGCTTTCTTT
>TRBD2|TRBJ2-7|16|TRBV11-2|.
CASSPARLASTYEQYF
TGTGCCAGCAGCCCAGCCAGACTAGCGTCTACGTACGAGCAGTACTTC
>.|TRBJ2-7|14|TRBV25-1|.
CASTGPGQSYEQYF
TGTGCCAGCACCGGCCCAGGACAGTCCTACGAGCAGTACTTC
>TRBD1|TRBJ1-5|14|TRBV19|.
CASSEDRASGPQHF
TGTGCCAGTAGTGAAGACAGGGCCTCCGGGCCCCAGCATTTT
>TRBD1|TRBJ2-3|14|TRBV18|.
CASSQGASTDTQYF
TGTGCCAGCTCACAGGGGGCCAGCACAGATACGCAGTATTTT
>TRBD1|TRBJ2-1|16|TRBV28|.
CASRSRQGTTYNEQFF
TGTGCCAGCAGGTCGCGACAGGGTACGACCTACAATGAGCAGTTCTTC
>TRBD1|TRBJ2-7|14|TRBV9|.
CASSPGTGSYEQYF
TGTGCCAGCAGCCCAGGGACAGGCTCCTACGAGCAGTACTTC
>.|TRBJ2-5|14|TRBV5-1|.
CASSPGTLKETQYF
TGCGCCAGCAGCCCGGGGACTTTGAAAGAGACCCAGTACTTC
>.|TRBJ1-1|14|TRBV18|.
CASSPADRNTEAFF
TGTGCCAGCTCTCCGGCTGACAGAAACACTGAAGCTTTCTTT
>.|TRBJ1-2|13|TRBV19|.
CASRLTGPYGYTF
TGTGCCAGTAGACTGACAGGACCCTATGGCTACACCTTC
>.|TRBJ2-5|14|TRBV5-1|few
CASSIDRARDDQYF
TGCGCCAGCAGCATTGACAGAGCAAGAGATGACCAGTACTTC
>.|TRBJ2-1|15|TRBV5-1|.
CASSFGRESYNEQFF
TGCGCCAGCAGCTTTGGCCGGGAGTCCTACAATGAGCAGTTCTTC
>.|TRBJ2-7|17|TRBV7-8|.
CASSWYGNGDSSYEQYF
TGTGCCAGCAGCTGGTACGGAAACGGCGACAGCTCCTACGAGCAGTACTTC